Detailed here is one T cell receptor (beta chain). The CDR3 is made up of 12 amino acids. Germline V gene sequence: CDR1 MDHEN, CDR2 SYDVKM. V shed 8 bases and J shed 5 bases, with 12 bases lying between them. This entry belongs to a study of control samples from healthy donors and cancer patients. The method was immunoSEQ multiplex PCR; TCRdb's version includes in-frame clones alone and lacks a portion of them. Among 400,000 to 500,000 clones, approximately 92% were seen once, and the ten largest hold around 6.4%. This TCR derives from a man in his forties with head and neck cancer. The gene calls are TRBV28 and TRBJ2-5, with a possible D match to TRBD2 (5 bases). The sequencing input was PBMCs. In DNA, the CDR3 is TGTGCCAGCGGAGGAACCGTGGAGACCCAGTACTTC. It codes for CASGGTVETQYF.